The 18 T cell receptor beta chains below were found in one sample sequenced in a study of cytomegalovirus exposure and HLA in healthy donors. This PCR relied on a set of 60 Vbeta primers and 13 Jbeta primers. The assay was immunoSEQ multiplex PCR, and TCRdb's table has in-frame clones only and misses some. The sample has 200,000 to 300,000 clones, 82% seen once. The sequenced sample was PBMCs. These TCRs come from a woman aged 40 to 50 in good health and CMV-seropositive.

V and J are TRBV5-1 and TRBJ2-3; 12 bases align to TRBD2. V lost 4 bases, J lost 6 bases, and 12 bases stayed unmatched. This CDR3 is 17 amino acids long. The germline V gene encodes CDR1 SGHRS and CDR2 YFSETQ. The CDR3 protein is CASSRRLTSGRFDTQYF. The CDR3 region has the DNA TGCGCCAGCAGCCGACGGCTTACTAGCGGGAGGTTTGATACGCAGTATTTT.

The CDR3 DNA reads as TGTGCCAGCAGCCCGGGACTAAATTTTTTTGAGACCCAGTACTTC. Residues: CASSPGLNFFETQYF. The chain has TRBV2 and TRBJ2-5, with TRBD2 matching 7 bases. This CDR3 is 15 amino acids long. J lost 5 bases, V lost 6 bases, and 12 bases had no gene match. Germline lookup yields CDR1 SNHLY and CDR2 FYNNEI.

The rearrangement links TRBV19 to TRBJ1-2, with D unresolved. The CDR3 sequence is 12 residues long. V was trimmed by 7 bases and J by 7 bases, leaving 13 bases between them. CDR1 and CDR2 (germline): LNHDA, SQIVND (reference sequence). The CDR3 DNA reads TGTGCCAGTAACGACCTTTCGGGTGGCTACACCTTC. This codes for CASNDLSGGYTF.

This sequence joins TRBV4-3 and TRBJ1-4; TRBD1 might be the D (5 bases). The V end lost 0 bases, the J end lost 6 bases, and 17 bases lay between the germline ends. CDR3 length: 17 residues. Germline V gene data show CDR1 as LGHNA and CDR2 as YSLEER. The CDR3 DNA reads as TGCGCCAGCAGCCAAGATGGAGGGTCAGGACATGATGAAAAACTGTTTTTT. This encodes CASSQDGGSGHDEKLFF.

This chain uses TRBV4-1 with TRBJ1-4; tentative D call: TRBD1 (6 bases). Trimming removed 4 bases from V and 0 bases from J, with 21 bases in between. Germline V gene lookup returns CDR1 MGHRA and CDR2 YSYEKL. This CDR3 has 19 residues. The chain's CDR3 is CASSRIVGLGAATNEKLFF. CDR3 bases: TGCGCCAGCAGCCGAATTGTCGGGTTGGGGGCTGCAACTAATGAAAAACTGTTTTTT.

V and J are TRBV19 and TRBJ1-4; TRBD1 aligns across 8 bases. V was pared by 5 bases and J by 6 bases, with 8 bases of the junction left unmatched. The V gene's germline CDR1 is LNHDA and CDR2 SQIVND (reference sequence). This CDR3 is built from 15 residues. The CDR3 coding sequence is TGTGCCAGTAGTGTGGACAGGGAATGGGATGAAAAACTGTTTTTT. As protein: CASSVDREWDEKLFF.

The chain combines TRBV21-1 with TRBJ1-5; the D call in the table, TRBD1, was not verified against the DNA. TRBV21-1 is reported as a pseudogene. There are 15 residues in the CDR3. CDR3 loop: CARGRETGVNQPQHF. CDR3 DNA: TGTGCCAGGGGTCGCGAGACAGGAGTTAATCAGCCCCAGCATTTT.

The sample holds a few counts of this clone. CDR3 region: CAWSPGQGAEQYF. The CDR3 DNA sequence: TGTGCCTGGAGTCCCGGACAGGGAGCCGAGCAGTACTTC. This sequence joins TRBV30 and TRBJ2-7, with 8 bases matching TRBD1. The CDR3 runs to 13 residues. Germline CDR1 GTSNPN, CDR2 SVGIG (reference sequence). The J segment lost 6 bases and the V segment lost 2 bases, leaving 6 bases of the junction unmatched.

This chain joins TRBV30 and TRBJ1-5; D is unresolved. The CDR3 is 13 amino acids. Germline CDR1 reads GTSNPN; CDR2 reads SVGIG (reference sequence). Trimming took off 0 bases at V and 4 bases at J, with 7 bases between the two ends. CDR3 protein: CAWSVSVNQPQHF. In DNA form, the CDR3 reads TGTGCCTGGAGTGTATCGGTAAATCAGCCCCAGCATTTT. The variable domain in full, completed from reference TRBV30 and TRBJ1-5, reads SQTIHQWPATLVQPVGSPLSLECTVEGTSNPNLYWYRQAAGRGLQLLFYSVGIGQISSEVPQNLSASRPQDRQFILSSKKLLLSDSGFYLCAWSVSVNQPQHFGDGTRLSIL.

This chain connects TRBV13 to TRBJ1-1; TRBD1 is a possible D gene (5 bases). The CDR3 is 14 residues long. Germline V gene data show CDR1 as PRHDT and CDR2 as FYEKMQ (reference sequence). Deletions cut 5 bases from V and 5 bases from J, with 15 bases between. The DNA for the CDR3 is TGTGCCAGCAGCCTAAAACGCCGGGGGACTGAAGCTTTCTTT. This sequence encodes CASSLKRRGTEAFF. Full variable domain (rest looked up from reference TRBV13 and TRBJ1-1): AAGVIQSPRHLIKEKRETATLKCYPIPRHDTVYWYQQGPGQDPQFLISFYEKMQSDKGSIPDRFSAQQFSDYHSELNMSSLELGDSALYFCASSLKRRGTEAFFGQGTRLTVV.

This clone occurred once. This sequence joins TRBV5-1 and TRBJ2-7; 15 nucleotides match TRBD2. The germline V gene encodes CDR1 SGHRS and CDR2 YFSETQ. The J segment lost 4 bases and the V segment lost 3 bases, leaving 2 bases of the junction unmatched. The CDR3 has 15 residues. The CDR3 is CASSWTSGGAYEQYF. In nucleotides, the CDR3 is TGCGCCAGCAGCTGGACTAGCGGGGGGGCATACGAGCAGTACTTC. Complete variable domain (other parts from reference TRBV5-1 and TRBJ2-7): KAGVTQTPRYLIKTRGQQVTLSCSPISGHRSVSWYQQTPGQGLQFLFEYFSETQRNKGNFPGRFSGRQFSNSRSEMNVSTLELGDSALYLCASSWTSGGAYEQYFGPGTRLTVT.

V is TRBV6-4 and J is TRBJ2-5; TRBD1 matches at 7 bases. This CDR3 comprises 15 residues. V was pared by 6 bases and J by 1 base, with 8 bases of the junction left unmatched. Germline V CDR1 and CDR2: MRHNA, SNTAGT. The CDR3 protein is CASRGDRDSQETQYF. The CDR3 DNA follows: TGTGCCAGCAGGGGTGACCGGGACAGCCAAGAGACCCAGTACTTC.

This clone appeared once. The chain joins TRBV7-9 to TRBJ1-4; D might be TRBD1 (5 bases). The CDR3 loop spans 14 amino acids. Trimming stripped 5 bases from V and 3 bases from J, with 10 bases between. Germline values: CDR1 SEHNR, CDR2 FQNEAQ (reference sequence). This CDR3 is CASSPGLSNEKLFF. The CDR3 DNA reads TGTGCCAGCAGCCCGGGACTTTCTAATGAAAAACTGTTTTTT.

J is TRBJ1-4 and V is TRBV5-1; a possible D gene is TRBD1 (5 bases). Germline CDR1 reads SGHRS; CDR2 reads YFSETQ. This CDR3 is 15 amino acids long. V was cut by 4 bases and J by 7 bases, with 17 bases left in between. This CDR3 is CASSPEGRVGEKLFF. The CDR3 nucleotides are TGCGCCAGCAGCCCCGAGGGGAGGGTTGGTGAAAAACTGTTTTTT.

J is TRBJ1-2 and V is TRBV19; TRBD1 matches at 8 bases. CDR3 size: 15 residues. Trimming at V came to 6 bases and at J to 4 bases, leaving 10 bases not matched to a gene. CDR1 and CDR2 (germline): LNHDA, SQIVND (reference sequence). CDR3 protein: CASRNLDRAAYGYTF. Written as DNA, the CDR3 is TGTGCCAGTAGGAACTTGGACAGGGCCGCCTATGGCTACACCTTC.

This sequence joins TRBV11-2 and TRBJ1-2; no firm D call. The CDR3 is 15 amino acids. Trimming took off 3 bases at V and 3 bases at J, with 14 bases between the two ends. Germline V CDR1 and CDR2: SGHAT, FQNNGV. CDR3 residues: CASSFSVGYDYGYTF. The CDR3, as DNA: TGTGCCAGCAGCTTTTCCGTCGGGTACGACTATGGCTACACCTTC.

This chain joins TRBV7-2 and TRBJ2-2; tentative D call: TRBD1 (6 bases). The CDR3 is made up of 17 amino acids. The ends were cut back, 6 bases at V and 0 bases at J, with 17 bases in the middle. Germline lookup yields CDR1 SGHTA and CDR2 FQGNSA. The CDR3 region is CASRSPSGTPNTGELFF. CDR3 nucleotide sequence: TGTGCCAGCAGATCTCCCTCCGGGACACCGAACACCGGGGAGCTGTTTTTT.

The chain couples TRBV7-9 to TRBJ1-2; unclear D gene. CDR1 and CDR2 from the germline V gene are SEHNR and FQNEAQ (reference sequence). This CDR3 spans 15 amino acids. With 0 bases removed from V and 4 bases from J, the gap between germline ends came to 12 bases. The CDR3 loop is CASSLASRVIYGYTF. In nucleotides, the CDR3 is TGTGCCAGCAGCTTAGCGTCTCGGGTCATCTATGGCTACACCTTC.